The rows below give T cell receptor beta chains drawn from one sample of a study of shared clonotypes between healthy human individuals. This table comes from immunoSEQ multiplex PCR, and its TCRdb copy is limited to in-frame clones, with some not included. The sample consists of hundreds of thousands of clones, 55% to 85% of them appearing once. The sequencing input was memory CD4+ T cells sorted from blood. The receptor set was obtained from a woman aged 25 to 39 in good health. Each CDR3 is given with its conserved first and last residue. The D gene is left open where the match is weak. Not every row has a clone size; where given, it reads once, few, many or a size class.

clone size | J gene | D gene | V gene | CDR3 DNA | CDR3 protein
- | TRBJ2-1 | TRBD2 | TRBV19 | TGTGCCAGTAGTACCCCGGGAGGTTTTGGGAATGAGCAGTTCTTC | CASSTPGGFGNEQFF
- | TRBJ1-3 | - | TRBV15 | TGTGCCACCAGCAGAGATCTACCTAGACAGGCTCCGATGCGAAACACCATATATTTT | CATSRDLPRQAPMRNTIYF
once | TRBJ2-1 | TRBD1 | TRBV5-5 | TGTGCCAGCAGCTTGCGGGACAGGGATTACAATGAGCAGTTCTTC | CASSLRDRDYNEQFF
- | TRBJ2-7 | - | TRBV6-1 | TGTGCCAGCAGTGAAGCGGCCCTTAGTGGGTCCTACGAGCAGTACTTC | CASSEAALSGSYEQYF
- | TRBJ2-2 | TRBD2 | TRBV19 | TGTGCCAGTAGTAAGGGACTAGCGGGAGGAGAGAACACCGGGGAGCTGTTTTTT | CASSKGLAGGENTGELFF
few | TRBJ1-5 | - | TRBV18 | TGTGCCAGCTCACCGGCCTCTGGGGGAGGAGGCAATCAGCCCCAGCATTTT | CASSPASGGGGNQPQHF
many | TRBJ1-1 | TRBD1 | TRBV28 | TGTGCCAGCAGACCAGGGGGGTGGGACACTGAAGCTTTCTTT | CASRPGGWDTEAFF
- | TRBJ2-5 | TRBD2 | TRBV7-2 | TGTGCCAGCAGCGACGACGGACTAGCGTCTATCGGAGAGACCCAGTACTTC | CASSDDGLASIGETQYF
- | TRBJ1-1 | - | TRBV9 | - | CASSVGTGSLPFF
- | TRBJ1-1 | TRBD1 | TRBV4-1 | TGCGCCAGCAGCCAAGTAGGCAGGGGGCTGAGGCGTGAAGCTTTCTTT | CASSQVGRGLRREAFF
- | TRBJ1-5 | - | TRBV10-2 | TGCGCCAGCAGTGCGACGGGGGATCAGCCCCAGCATTTT | CASSATGDQPQHF
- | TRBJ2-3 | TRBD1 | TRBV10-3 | TGTGCCATCAGTGAGCGAGGACAGGGACAGGTAACAGATACGCAGTATTTT | CAISERGQGQVTDTQYF
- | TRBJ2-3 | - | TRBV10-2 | TGCGCCAGCAGGACAGTCGGTTTCACAGATACGCAGTATTTT | CASRTVGFTDTQYF
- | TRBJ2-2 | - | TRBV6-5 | TGTGCCAGCAGTTACGAGGCACGGTGGAACACCGGGGAGCTGTTTTTT | CASSYEARWNTGELFF
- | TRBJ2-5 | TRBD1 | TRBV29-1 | TGCAGCGTGGAAAAGACAGGGTGGGAGACCCAGTACTTC | CSVEKTGWETQYF
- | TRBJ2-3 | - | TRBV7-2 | TGTGCCAGCAGCTTAGCCCACAACACAGATACGCAGTATTTT | CASSLAHNTDTQYF
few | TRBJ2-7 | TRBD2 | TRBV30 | TGTGCCTGGAATGCCCCGGGACTAGCGGGACCCCCCTACGAGCAGTACTTC | CAWNAPGLAGPPYEQYF
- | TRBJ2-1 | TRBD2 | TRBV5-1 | TGCGCCAGCAGCAACCCTAGCGGTCTCTACAATGAGCAGTTCTTC | CASSNPSGLYNEQFF
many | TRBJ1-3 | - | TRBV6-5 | TGTGCCAGCAGCTCACGACGGTTCTCTGGAAACACCATATATTTT | CASSSRRFSGNTIYF
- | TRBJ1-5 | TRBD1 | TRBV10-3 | TGTGCCATCAGTGAGTTGACAGGGTCGGATCAGCCCCAGCATTTT | CAISELTGSDQPQHF
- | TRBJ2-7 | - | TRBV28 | TGTGCCAGCAGTTTACCCCAGACCGTGACCTACGAGCAGTACTTC | CASSLPQTVTYEQYF
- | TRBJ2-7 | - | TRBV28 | TGTGCCAGCAGTTTGGAGGGTCGGGTCTACGAGCAGTACTTC | CASSLEGRVYEQYF
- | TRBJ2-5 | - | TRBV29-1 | TGCAGCGTTTCCAGGGTAGGGAGTTGGGAGACCCAGTACTTC | CSVSRVGSWETQYF
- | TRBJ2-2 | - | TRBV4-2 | TGTGCCAGCAGCCGGGAACTCGGGGAGCTGTTTTTT | CASSRELGELFF
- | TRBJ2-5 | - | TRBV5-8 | TGTGCCAGCAGCTTGTTACTGTCGGGGACGATCCAAGAGACCCAGTACTTC | CASSLLLSGTIQETQYF
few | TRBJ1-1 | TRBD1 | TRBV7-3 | TGTGCCAGCAGCTCAGGACAGGGCACTGAAGCTTTCTTT | CASSSGQGTEAFF
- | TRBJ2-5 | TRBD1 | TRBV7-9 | TGTGCCAGCAGCTTGGGGACAGGGAAAGTCCAAGAGACCCAGTACTTC | CASSLGTGKVQETQYF
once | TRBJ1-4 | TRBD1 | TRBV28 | TGTGCCAGCATGGTCCTCGGGACAGCTGAAAAACTGTTTTTT | CASMVLGTAEKLFF
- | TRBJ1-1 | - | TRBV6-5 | TGTGCCAGCAGTTACTCAAGGGGGGCTGAAGCTTTCTTT | CASSYSRGAEAFF
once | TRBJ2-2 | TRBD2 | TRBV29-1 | TGCAGCGCCGGTGCAGCGGGAGTTGGGGAGCTGTTTTTT | CSAGAAGVGELFF
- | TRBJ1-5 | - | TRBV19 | TGTGCCAGTAGTCTGACAATAGGGGATCAGCCCCAGCATTTT | CASSLTIGDQPQHF
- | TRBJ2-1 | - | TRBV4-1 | TGCGCCAGCAGCCAACCCGCGAGGGCTTTCCATGAGCAGTTCTTC | CASSQPARAFHEQFF
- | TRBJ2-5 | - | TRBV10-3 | TGTGCCATCGGCCTCCAAGAGACCCAGTACTTC | CAIGLQETQYF
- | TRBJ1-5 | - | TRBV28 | TGTGCCAGCAGTCGCCCTTCGACCGGTCCGCCCCAGCATTTT | CASSRPSTGPPQHF
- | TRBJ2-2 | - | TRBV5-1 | TGCGCCAGCAGCTTGGCAAGGGTGAGCACGAACACCGGGGAGCTGTTTTTT | CASSLARVSTNTGELFF